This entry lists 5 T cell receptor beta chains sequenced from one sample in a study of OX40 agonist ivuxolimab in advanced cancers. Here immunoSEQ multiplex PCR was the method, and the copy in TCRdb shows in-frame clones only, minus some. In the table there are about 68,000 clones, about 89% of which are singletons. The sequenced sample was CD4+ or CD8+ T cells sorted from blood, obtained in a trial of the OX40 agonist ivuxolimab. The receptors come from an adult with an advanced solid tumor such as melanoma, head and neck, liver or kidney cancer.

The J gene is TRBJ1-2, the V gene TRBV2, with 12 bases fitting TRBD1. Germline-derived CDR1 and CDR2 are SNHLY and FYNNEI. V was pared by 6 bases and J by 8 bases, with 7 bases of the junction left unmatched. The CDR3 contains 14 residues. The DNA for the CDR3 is TGTGCCAGCAGGGGACAGGGGGCGTCCTGGGGCTACACCTTC. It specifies CASRGQGASWGYTF.

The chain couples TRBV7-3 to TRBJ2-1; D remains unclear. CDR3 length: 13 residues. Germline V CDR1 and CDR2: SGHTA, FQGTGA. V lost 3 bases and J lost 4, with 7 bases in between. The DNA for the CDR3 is TGTGCCAGCAGCTTCGGCCATTACAATGAGCAGTTCTTC. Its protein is CASSFGHYNEQFF. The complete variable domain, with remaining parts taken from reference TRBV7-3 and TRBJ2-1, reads GAGVSQTPSNKVTEKGKYVELRCDPISGHTALYWYRQSLGQGPEFLIYFQGTGAADDSGLPNDRFFAVRPEGSVSTLKIQRTERGDSAVYLCASSFGHYNEQFFGPGTRLTVL.

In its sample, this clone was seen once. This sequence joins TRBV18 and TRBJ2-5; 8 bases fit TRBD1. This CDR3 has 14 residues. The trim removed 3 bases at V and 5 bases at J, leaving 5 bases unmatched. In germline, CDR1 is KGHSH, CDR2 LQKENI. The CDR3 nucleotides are TGTGCCAGCTCACCGCCGACAGGGGTGGAGACCCAGTACTTC. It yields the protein CASSPPTGVETQYF. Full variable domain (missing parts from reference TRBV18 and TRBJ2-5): NAGVMQNPRHLVRRRGQEARLRCSPMKGHSHVYWYRQLPEEGLKFMVYLQKENIIDESGMPKERFSAEFPKEGPSILRIQQVVRGDSAAYFCASSPPTGVETQYFGPGTRLLVL.

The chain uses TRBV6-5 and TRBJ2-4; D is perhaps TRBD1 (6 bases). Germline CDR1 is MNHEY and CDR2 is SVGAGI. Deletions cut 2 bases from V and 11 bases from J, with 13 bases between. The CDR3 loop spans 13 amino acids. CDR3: CASSYTTGSLQYF. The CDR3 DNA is TGTGCCAGCAGTTACACTACAGGGAGCCTTCAGTACTTC.

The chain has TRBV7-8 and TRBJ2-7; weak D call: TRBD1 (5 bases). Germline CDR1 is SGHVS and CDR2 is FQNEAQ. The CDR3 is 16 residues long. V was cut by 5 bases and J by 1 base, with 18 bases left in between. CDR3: CASSRQFGQDSYEQYF. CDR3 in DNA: TGTGCCAGCAGCCGACAGTTTGGGCAGGATTCCTACGAGCAGTACTTC.